This record covers a single T cell receptor beta chain. Sequencing used immunoSEQ multiplex PCR; TCRdb keeps in-frame clones, though not all of them. The table has millions of clones, around 94% seen once; the top ten hold more than 0.12%. The CDR3 runs 17 residues. V gave up 1 base and J gave up 6 bases, with 19 bases separating them. CDR1 is MNHEY, CDR2 SMNVEV, per germline (reference sequence). This entry is derived from a study of shared clonotypes between healthy human individuals. Researchers partitioned CD4+ cells into CD45RA+ naive and CD45RA-negative memory subsets. The chain joins TRBV27 to TRBJ2-1, with D hard to call. The material sequenced was naive CD4+ T cells sorted from blood. The subset is: CD45RA+ positively selected. The TCR originated in a young man in good health. The CDR3 region is CASSLYLATVGVNEQFF. CDR3 coding DNA: TGTGCCAGCAGTTTATACTTGGCGACGGTAGGAGTCAATGAGCAGTTCTTC.